These 16 T cell receptor beta chains were all obtained from the same sample, sequenced in a study of a mutant IDH1 vaccine in newly diagnosed glioma. Generated by immunoSEQ multiplex PCR, the TCRdb table keeps only in-frame clones and is missing some. This table holds tens of thousands of clones, over 80% found once. No cognate antigen is known for these TCRs. Documented time point: week 23, last vaccination. Each dose delivered 300 ug of mutant IDH1 20-mer peptide subcutaneously with imiquimod. The sequencing here drew on PBMCs, taken from a glioma patient whose treatment included an IDH1 peptide vaccine. The receptor set was obtained from a middle-aged man with glioma.

The chain joins TRBV29-1 to TRBJ2-5; TRBD2 might be the D (5 bases). This CDR3 contains 11 residues. V lost 7 bases and J lost 5, with 11 bases in between. Germline CDR1 SQVTM, CDR2 ANQGSEA. CDR3 sequence (DNA): TGCAGCGGTGGACGGGGTGAGACCCAGTACTTC. Its protein product is CSGGRGETQYF.

The chain joins TRBV2 to TRBJ1-6; D is undetermined. The CDR3 is 15 residues long. V lost 7 bases to trimming and J lost 0 bases, with 10 bases between them. Germline values: CDR1 SNHLY, CDR2 FYNNEI. For the CDR3, the DNA is TGTGCCAGCAATTCGGACGGCTCCTATAATTCACCCCTCCACTTT. Protein: CASNSDGSYNSPLHF. The full variable domain, its missing parts supplied by reference TRBV2 and TRBJ1-6, is EPEVTQTPSHQVTQMGQEVILRCVPISNHLYFYWYRQILGQKVEFLVSFYNNEISEKSEIFDDQFSVERPDGSNFTLKIRSTKLEDSAMYFCASNSDGSYNSPLHFGNGTRLTVT.

V usage is TRBV27 and J usage is TRBJ2-7, with TRBD1 matching over 9 bases. V lost 5 bases, J lost 2 bases, and 7 bases stayed unmatched. This CDR3 spans 15 amino acids. Germline CDR1 MNHEY, CDR2 SMNVEV (reference sequence). The CDR3, as DNA: TGTGCCAGCAGTGCCCCCGGGACAGGGACCTACGAGCAGTACTTC. It translates to CASSAPGTGTYEQYF.

This rearrangement joins TRBV7-9 to TRBJ1-1, with 10 nucleotides matching TRBD1. V lost 6 bases to trimming and J lost 11 bases; unmatched junction nucleotides: 18. From germline, CDR1 is SEHNR and CDR2 FQNEAQ (reference sequence). The CDR3 runs to 16 residues. CDR3 amino acids: CASSPRKSGTGVGAFF. CDR3 nucleotides: TGTGCCAGCAGTCCGAGAAAATCCGGGACAGGGGTCGGGGCTTTCTTT.

The rearrangement links TRBV6-5 to TRBJ2-7; a weak D match, TRBD2 (7 bases). This CDR3 has 16 amino acids. V lost 0 bases, J lost 1 base, and 13 bases lay in between. Germline V gives CDR1 MNHEY, CDR2 SVGAGI. In DNA, the CDR3 is TGTGCCAGCAGTTACTCCGCGGGGGCCAGGTCCTACGAGCAGTACTTC. This translates into CASSYSAGARSYEQYF.

The chain couples TRBV10-3 to TRBJ1-1; weak D call: TRBD1 (6 bases). Germline values: CDR1 ENHRY, CDR2 SYGVKD. The CDR3 covers 16 residues. V lost 5 bases to trimming and J lost 5 bases, with 21 bases between them. CDR3 nucleotides: TGTGCCATCAGTCCGTTGGGGGGGGGCGCTGGGACTGAAGCTTTCTTT. Translation gives CAISPLGGGAGTEAFF.

The V and J genes are TRBV6-1 and TRBJ1-5; D gene uncertain. The V gene's germline CDR1 is MNHNS and CDR2 SASEGT. V lost 8 bases to trimming and J lost 9 bases, with 14 bases between them. The CDR3 sequence is 12 residues long. CDR3 amino acids: CASYKDAGPQHF. In DNA form, the CDR3 reads TGTGCCAGCTATAAAGACGCAGGGCCCCAGCATTTT.

The genes are TRBV9 and TRBJ2-5, with D tentatively TRBD1 (6 bases). Germline CDR1 SGDLS, CDR2 YYNGEE. V dropped 1 base and J dropped 4 bases, with 14 bases sitting between them. CDR3 length: 15 residues. DNA of the CDR3: TGTGCCAGCAGCGTACTGTTACAGGGAATAGAGACCCAGTACTTC. It is translated as CASSVLLQGIETQYF.

The chain has TRBV29-1 and TRBJ1-2; 7 bases align to TRBD1. V was pared by 8 bases and J by 5 bases, with 14 bases of the junction left unmatched. The CDR3 is 14 residues long. Germline values: CDR1 SQVTM, CDR2 ANQGSEA. CDR3 in amino acids: CSFNSPGTDYGYTF. As DNA, the CDR3 is TGCAGCTTTAACTCTCCCGGGACAGATTATGGCTACACCTTC.

The chain recombines TRBV14 with TRBJ2-1; TRBD2 matches 7 bases. The CDR3 runs 16 residues. V lost 4 bases, J lost 0 bases, and 6 bases stayed unmatched. Germline V gene lookup returns CDR1 SGHDN and CDR2 FVKESK. In DNA form, the CDR3 reads TGTGCCAGCAGCCGTCTAGCGGTGAGCTCCTACAATGAGCAGTTCTTC. Its protein is CASSRLAVSSYNEQFF.

The rearrangement joins TRBV11-2 to TRBJ2-7; no reliable D call. Germline values: CDR1 SGHAT, CDR2 FQNNGV. This CDR3 has 12 residues. V was clipped by 5 bases and J by 3 bases, with 8 bases between them. The CDR3 DNA reads as TGTGCCAGCAGCCGTCGCAGCTACGAGCAGTACTTC. Amino acids: CASSRRSYEQYF.

V gene TRBV7-2 combines with J gene TRBJ1-2, with 7 bases lining up with TRBD1. CDR1 and CDR2 from the germline V gene are SGHTA and FQGNSA. V was clipped by 5 bases and J by 5 bases; unmatched bases: 8. There are 14 residues in the CDR3. The CDR3 loop reads CASSRQAGGYGYTF. In nucleotides, the CDR3 is TGTGCCAGCAGCAGACAGGCAGGGGGTTATGGCTACACCTTC.

This clone has just one count. This chain connects TRBV11-2 to TRBJ2-4; D is unresolved. Germline V gives CDR1 SGHAT, CDR2 FQNNGV. The CDR3 length is 12 residues. Trimming pared 2 bases from V and 6 bases from J, leaving 5 bases between. CDR3 nucleotide sequence: TGTGCCAGCAGCTTAACCAGAAACATTCAGTACTTC. This sequence encodes CASSLTRNIQYF.

J is TRBJ1-1 and V is TRBV6-5, with TRBD1 matching over 10 bases. CDR3 length: 14 amino acids. Germline V lookup: CDR1 MNHEY, CDR2 SVGAGI. V was pared by 6 bases and J by 2 bases, with 3 bases of the junction left unmatched. The CDR3 coding sequence is TGTGCCAGCAGCAGGACAGGGGGAAACACTGAAGCTTTCTTT. It encodes CASSRTGGNTEAFF.

In DNA form, the CDR3 reads TGCGCCAGCAGCCCGAGGACAGGGGGAGACGAGCAGTACTTC. Amino acids: CASSPRTGGDEQYF. The J gene is TRBJ2-7, the V gene TRBV4-3, with 10 positions matching TRBD1. Germline V gene lookup returns CDR1 LGHNA and CDR2 YSLEER. J lost 5 bases, V lost 4 bases, and 5 bases had no gene match. The CDR3 length is 14 residues.

On this clone itself: Other DNA sequences in the same sample also yield this CDR3. J is TRBJ1-2 and V is TRBV4-2, with a possible D match to TRBD1 (6 bases). Trimming cost V 3 bases and J 4 bases, with 9 bases left between them. Germline V gene sequence: CDR1 LGHNA, CDR2 YNFKEQ. This CDR3 comprises 13 residues. The CDR3 loop is CASSQTGPYGYTF. CDR3 sequence (DNA): TGTGCCAGCAGCCAGACAGGACCCTATGGCTACACCTTC.